Listed below are T cell receptor beta chains from one sample, sequenced in a study of glioma-infiltrating T cells after dendritic cell vaccination. The method was immunoSEQ multiplex PCR; TCRdb's version includes in-frame clones alone and lacks a portion of them. This table has around 60,000 clones, about nine tenths appearing once. Here the sequenced sample was blood, taken after dendritic cell vaccination. These receptors were collected from a human donor with glioblastoma. Each CDR3 is given with its conserved first and last residue. Fields, in order: D gene, clone size, V gene, J gene, CDR3 DNA, CDR3 protein. A D gene is named only where the DNA matches it firmly. Size values are once, few and many counts, or a class for expanded clones, and some rows have none.

>NA|NA|TRBV7-2|TRBJ1-1
TGTGCCAGCAGCTTGATGAGCGTGAACACTGAAGCTTTCTTT
CASSLMSVNTEAFF
>NA|NA|TRBV6-5|TRBJ2-1
TGTGCCAGCAGTTTCCAGCGGTCTACAAGGTACAATGAGCAGTTCTTC
CASSFQRSTRYNEQFF
>TRBD1|hyperexpanded|TRBV7-9|TRBJ1-1
TGTGCCAGCAGCTTAGGGACAGGGGGCGCGATTTGGGGGAACACTGAAGCTTTCTTT
CASSLGTGGAIWGNTEAFF
>NA|NA|TRBV4-1|TRBJ1-2
TGCGCCAGCAGCCAACCACAGGGCGCCGATGGCTACACCTTC
CASSQPQGADGYTF
>NA|NA|TRBV25-1|TRBJ1-5
TGTGCCAGCAGTGACCCAGGGCGAGATCAGCCCCAGCATTTT
CASSDPGRDQPQHF
>NA|NA|TRBV4-1|TRBJ2-3
TGCGCCAGCAGCCAAGACGGTAGCGCGGCAGATACGCAGTATTTT
CASSQDGSAADTQYF
>NA|NA|TRBV30|TRBJ1-2
TGTGCCTGGACCCCCACGGCTAACTATGGCTACACCTTC
CAWTPTANYGYTF
>TRBD2|NA|TRBV19|TRBJ2-1
TGTGCCAGTAGGATTACCCTAGCGGGGGGAGTCGGGCATCGGAATGAGCAGTTCTTC
CASRITLAGGVGHRNEQFF
>NA|NA|TRBV5-1|TRBJ1-1
TGCGCCAGCAGCTTGGCCCAGGGTAGGAACACTGAAGCTTTCTTT
CASSLAQGRNTEAFF
>NA|NA|TRBV9|TRBJ2-1
TGTGCCAGCAGCCTATATGGGGGTCCTCGCCGGGGGAATGAGCAGTTCTTC
CASSLYGGPRRGNEQFF
>TRBD2|NA|TRBV7-9|TRBJ2-2
TGTGCCAGCAGAGCTAGCGGGAGTGGCACCGGGGAGCTGTTTTTT
CASRASGSGTGELFF
>NA|once|TRBV6-1|TRBJ2-7
TGTGCCAGCACCCGGACAGTGACCTACGAGCAGTACTTC
CASTRTVTYEQYF
>TRBD2|NA|TRBV7-3|TRBJ2-1
TGTGCCAGCAGCCAGGTGGCTAGCGGGAGTTACAAGCAGTTCTTC
CASSQVASGSYKQFF
>NA|once|TRBV9|TRBJ1-1
TGTGCCAGCAGCGTAGCTCCCTCCACTGAAGCTTTCTTT
CASSVAPSTEAFF
>TRBD2|NA|TRBV2|TRBJ2-5
TGTGCCAGCAAGCGAGATCCAAGCGGGGAAGAGACCCAGTACTTC
CASKRDPSGEETQYF
>TRBD1|NA|TRBV7-9|TRBJ2-7
TGTGCCAGCAGCTTAGGGGGACAGGGGGGTAGCGAGCAGTACTTC
CASSLGGQGGSEQYF
>NA|NA|TRBV9|TRBJ2-2
TGTGCCAGCAGCGTAGTTACTTCGAACACCGGGGAGCTGTTTTTT
CASSVVTSNTGELFF
>NA|NA|TRBV19|TRBJ1-6
TGTGCCAGTAGTATCGGACCGGGAAAATATAATTCCCCCCTCCACTTT
CASSIGPGKYNSPLHF
>NA|once|TRBV23-1|TRBJ2-7
TGCGCCAGCAGTCCCCCCCAGCGCTCCTACGAGCAGTACTTC
CASSPPQRSYEQYF
>NA|once|TRBV30|TRBJ2-1
TGTGCCTGGAGTGAGCTAGGCGCTGAGCAGTTCTTC
CAWSELGAEQFF
>TRBD2|NA|TRBV7-2|TRBJ2-5
TGTGCCAGCAGCCGGGAGGGTTCCGAGACCCAGTACTTC
CASSREGSETQYF
>NA|NA|TRBV6-1|TRBJ1-6
TGTGCCAGCAGTGACGAACTAGACAGGTTTACCTATAATTCACCCCTCCACTTT
CASSDELDRFTYNSPLHF
>TRBD1|NA|TRBV5-4|TRBJ2-7
TGTGCCAGCAGCTTGGGGAGTCGACAGGGGTATTCCTACGAGCAGTACTTC
CASSLGSRQGYSYEQYF
>TRBD2|NA|TRBV4-2|TRBJ2-2
TGTGCCAGCAGCCAAGTTGGGGGGGGCACCGGGGAGCTGTTTTTT
CASSQVGGGTGELFF
>TRBD2|NA|TRBV18|TRBJ2-7
TGTGCCAGCTCACCGCGGACTAGCGTCTACGAGCAGTACTTC
CASSPRTSVYEQYF
>TRBD1|once|TRBV19|TRBJ1-2
TGTGCCAGTAGTGCCCAGACAGGGTACGGCTACACCTTC
CASSAQTGYGYTF
>NA|NA|TRBV7-2|TRBJ1-2
TGTGCCAGCAGCTTATTTACGGCGGATGGCTACACCTTC
CASSLFTADGYTF
>TRBD1|NA|TRBV19|TRBJ2-1
TGTGCCAGTAACGCCCCTACCGGGACAGGGGACTACAATGAGCAGTTCTTC
CASNAPTGTGDYNEQFF
>NA|NA|TRBV5-5|TRBJ2-7
TGTGCCAGCAGCTCGACAGGCTACGAGCAGTACTTC
CASSSTGYEQYF
>NA|NA|TRBV4-1|TRBJ2-7
TGCGCCAGCAGCCACCGGGCGGGCTACGAGCAGTACTTC
CASSHRAGYEQYF
>NA|NA|TRBV5-1|TRBJ2-2
TGCGCCAGCAGCTTGGCCGGGGAGACCGGGGAGCTGTTTTTT
CASSLAGETGELFF
>TRBD1|NA|TRBV12-5|TRBJ2-3
TGTGCTAGTGGTTTGGGACAGGGGGCGAAAGATACGCAGTATTTT
CASGLGQGAKDTQYF
>TRBD1|once|TRBV6-4|TRBJ2-7
TGTGCCAGCAGTCGGGACAGGGGAGACGAGCAGTACTTC
CASSRDRGDEQYF
>NA|once|TRBV4-2|TRBJ2-2
TGTGCCAGCAGCCAAGGGGACATCTCGACCGGGGAGCTGTTTTTT
CASSQGDISTGELFF
>NA|NA|TRBV7-9|TRBJ2-1
TGTGCCAGCAGCTTAGCGCTCTCAGGGGCCACCTCCTACAATGAGCAGTTCTTC
CASSLALSGATSYNEQFF
>NA|NA|TRBV25-1|TRBJ1-4
TGTGCCAGCAGTGATCGGGACAAAACTAATGAAAAACTGTTTTTT
CASSDRDKTNEKLFF
>TRBD1|NA|TRBV5-5|TRBJ1-3
TGTGCCAGCAGCTCCCGACAGGGGGAAAACTCTGGAAACACCATATATTTT
CASSSRQGENSGNTIYF
>TRBD2|NA|TRBV7-8|TRBJ2-5
TGTGCCAGCAGCGCGGGACTAGCGGGGGCCGGGACCCAGTACTTC
CASSAGLAGAGTQYF
>NA|NA|TRBV7-2|TRBJ1-2
TGTGCCAGCAGCTCGTGGGGGGTTTACGGCTACACCTTC
CASSSWGVYGYTF
>NA|NA|TRBV2|TRBJ2-7
TGTGCCAGCACTGGGTTAGCTAGGAACGAGCAGTACTTC
CASTGLARNEQYF
>TRBD2|NA|TRBV30|TRBJ2-3
TGTGCCTGGGGAACTAGCGGGAGACCAGATACGCAGTATTTT
CAWGTSGRPDTQYF
>NA|NA|TRBV7-2|TRBJ1-5
TGTGCCAGCAGCTTAGGGGGTCTAGCAGGCAATCAGCCCCAGCATTTT
CASSLGGLAGNQPQHF
>TRBD1|NA|TRBV11-2|TRBJ2-7
TGTGCCAGCAGCTTAGAGGGACAGGGGGCCTACGAGCAGTACTTC
CASSLEGQGAYEQYF
>NA|NA|TRBV4-2|TRBJ1-5
TGTGCCAGCAGCCAAGAGATAGCAGGGAATCAGCCCCAGCATTTT
CASSQEIAGNQPQHF
>NA|NA|TRBV18|TRBJ1-1
TGTGCCAGCTCACCATTTGATGGCGGGACTGAAGCTTTCTTT
CASSPFDGGTEAFF
>NA|NA|TRBV19|TRBJ2-5
TGTGCCAGTAGTATTCGACAGCTCGGTTCCGAGACCCAGTACTTC
CASSIRQLGSETQYF
>NA|few|TRBV7-9|TRBJ2-7
TGTGCCAGCAGCTCCTTCGTTGACGAGCAGTACTTC
CASSSFVDEQYF
>TRBD1|NA|TRBV6-5|TRBJ2-7
TGTGCCAGCAGTCGACAGGGGTCCTACGAGCAGTACTTC
CASSRQGSYEQYF
>TRBD2|once|TRBV30|TRBJ2-1
TGTGCCTGGAGTGGCGGACTAGCGGGTTACAATGAGCAGTTCTTC
CAWSGGLAGYNEQFF
>NA|few|TRBV14|TRBJ2-2
TGTGCCAGCAGCCGCCGGGGGATCGGGGAGCTGTTTTTT
CASSRRGIGELFF
>TRBD2|NA|TRBV7-2|TRBJ2-3
TGTGCCAGCAGCCCCCGGACTAGCGCGAGCACAGATACGCAGTATTTT
CASSPRTSASTDTQYF
>NA|NA|TRBV20-1|TRBJ2-7
TGCAGTGCTAGAGTCGCGACTGAGCAGTACTTC
CSARVATEQYF
>TRBD1|NA|TRBV5-1|TRBJ1-1
TGCGCCAGCAGCAACGGGACAGGGCGCACTGAAGCTTTCTTT
CASSNGTGRTEAFF
>NA|NA|TRBV9|TRBJ2-3
TGTGCCAGCAGCGTAGCTGCGGGGGCTAGCACAGATACGCAGTATTTT
CASSVAAGASTDTQYF
>NA|NA|TRBV7-2|TRBJ2-5
TGTGCCAGCAGCTGGGCTTCGGGGGGCCAGGAGACCCAGTACTTC
CASSWASGGQETQYF
>NA|NA|TRBV7-2|TRBJ1-4
TGTGCCAGCAGCCAGCACGGGGGGCAAACTAATGAAAAACTGTTTTTT
CASSQHGGQTNEKLFF
>TRBD1|NA|TRBV9|TRBJ2-7
TGTGCCAGCAGCGGCCCCGGGACAGGGGCCCCCGAGCAGTACTTC
CASSGPGTGAPEQYF